Shown below are 32 T cell receptor beta chains from a single sample sequenced in a study of T cell responses to AZD1222 COVID-19 vaccine. Produced via immunoSEQ multiplex PCR; TCRdb's table is partial and in-frame only. Here the sample spans 100,000 to 150,000 clones, more than 80% being singletons. The sequences come from peripheral blood, collected on day 0 of AZD1222 vaccination. The receptors shown here come from an adult in good health.

The DNA of the CDR3 is TGTGCCATCTATCAGCCCCAGCATTTT. Translating it yields CAIYQPQHF. This sequence joins TRBV21-1 and TRBJ1-5. TRBV21-1 has pseudogene status. The CDR3 length is 9 residues.

The chain recombines TRBV19 with TRBJ1-4; D is possibly TRBD1 (6 bases). The germline V gene has CDR1 LNHDA and CDR2 SQIVND (reference sequence). V was shortened by 5 bases and J by 6 bases, with 10 bases between the two germline ends. The CDR3 spans 13 residues. CDR3 region: CASSRGLYEKLFF. CDR3 coding DNA: TGTGCCAGTAGTCGGGGGCTTTATGAAAAACTGTTTTTT.

This rearrangement joins TRBV10-3 to TRBJ1-1; 9 bases line up with TRBD1. This CDR3 region has 16 residues. Germline loops: CDR1 ENHRY, CDR2 SYGVKD. The V segment lost 0 bases and the J segment 5 bases; nucleotides outside the gene matches: 7. CDR3 residues: CAISESNRGPGTEAFF. The DNA of the CDR3 is TGTGCCATCAGTGAGTCAAACAGGGGGCCGGGGACTGAAGCTTTCTTT.

V gene TRBV28 combines with J gene TRBJ2-7, with 8 bases matching TRBD1. The CDR3 is 15 residues long. The V and J ends lost 6 bases and 7 bases, in that order; junction bases with no gene match: 14. Germline CDR1 and CDR2: MDHEN and SYDVKM. The CDR3 region is CASRPGTGIPWEQYF. The CDR3 DNA reads as TGTGCCAGCAGACCCGGGACAGGCATCCCCTGGGAGCAGTACTTC.

The gene calls are TRBV6-5 and TRBJ2-7, with D tentatively TRBD2 (6 bases). CDR3 length equals 13 residues. Per the germline V gene, CDR1 is MNHEY and CDR2 is SVGAGI. Trimming pared 0 bases from V and 3 bases from J, leaving 6 bases between. The CDR3 DNA reads TGTGCCAGCAGTTACTCGGAGGGCTACGAGCAGTACTTC. Amino acids: CASSYSEGYEQYF.

V is TRBV30 and J is TRBJ2-2; 8 bases are shared with TRBD1. V lost 3 bases to trimming and J lost 5 bases; unmatched junction nucleotides: 11. This CDR3 region has 16 residues. From germline, CDR1 is GTSNPN and CDR2 SVGIG (reference sequence). CDR3 DNA sequence: TGTGCCTGGAGACCAGGGGGCAGGGTATGGACCGGGGAGCTGTTTTTT. Protein product: CAWRPGGRVWTGELFF.

This rearrangement joins TRBV4-2 to TRBJ1-2; D is perhaps TRBD1 (6 bases). Germline V gene data show CDR1 as LGHNA and CDR2 as YNFKEQ. Trimming cost V 6 bases and J 5 bases, with 19 bases left between them. CDR3 length: 15 amino acids. The CDR3 region has the DNA TGTGCCAGCAGAACCGGGACATTTTCTGGGTATGGCTACACCTTC. This translates into CASRTGTFSGYGYTF.

The chain couples TRBV23-1 to TRBJ1-1; D not resolved. TRBV23-1 is an ORF, with its function uncertain. V lost 3 bases and J 7 bases, leaving 21 bases between the germline ends. The CDR3 consists of 16 residues. CDR3 in amino acids: CASSHSAGPGVCEAFF. In nucleotides, the CDR3 is TGCGCCAGCAGTCATTCCGCCGGGCCGGGTGTTTGTGAAGCTTTCTTT.

This clone was found a few times. The V gene is TRBV25-1, the J gene TRBJ2-7; either TRBD1 or TRBD2 may fit D (5 bases each). This CDR3 has 14 residues. The germline V gene encodes CDR1 MGHDK and CDR2 SYGVNS. V lost 3 bases and J lost 4, with 13 bases in between. In DNA form, the CDR3 reads TGTGCCAGCAGTGATAGCGCCAGGGTGTACGAGCAGTACTTC. Residues: CASSDSARVYEQYF.

The chain combines TRBV6-6 with TRBJ1-2; D might be TRBD1 (5 bases). Per the germline V gene, CDR1 is MNHNY and CDR2 is SVGAGI (reference sequence). The CDR3 runs 16 residues. V lost 7 bases and J 1 base, leaving 19 bases between the germline ends. CDR3 protein: CASTPTAGDFNYGYTF. CDR3 DNA sequence: TGTGCCAGCACCCCAACGGCGGGGGACTTTAACTATGGCTACACCTTC.

The chain carries TRBV28 and TRBJ1-2, with 9 bases lining up with TRBD1. Germline trimming cut 5 bases from V and 6 bases from J; bases unmatched to any gene: 7. CDR1 MDHEN and CDR2 SYDVKM come from the germline V gene. CDR3 length: 14 amino acids. The CDR3 loop is CASSGVGTGNGYTF. CDR3 sequence (DNA): TGTGCCAGCAGTGGGGTTGGGACAGGGAATGGCTACACCTTC.

This rearrangement joins TRBV7-9 to TRBJ1-5; D gene unclear. V lost 5 bases to trimming and J lost 3 bases, with 8 bases between them. Per germline, CDR1 SEHNR and CDR2 FQNEAQ (reference sequence). The CDR3 is made up of 13 amino acids. The CDR3 DNA is TGTGCCAGCAGCGAAAATAACAATCAGCCCCAGCATTTT. Protein sequence: CASSENNNQPQHF. The whole variable domain, filled in from reference TRBV7-9 and TRBJ1-5, reads DTGVSQNPRHKITKRGQNVTFRCDPISEHNRLYWYRQTLGQGPEFLTYFQNEAQLEKSRLLSDRFSAERPKGSFSTLEIQRTEQGDSAMYLCASSENNNQPQHFGDGTRLSIL.

About this clone itself: The junction does not match germline at one end; this may be a read error. The CDR3 here is CASSLKRAVFF. The CDR3 region has the DNA TGTGCCAGCAGTTTAAAGAGGGCAGTGTTCTTC. This chain uses TRBV28 with TRBJ2-7, with D perhaps matching TRBD2 (5 bases). The CDR3 contains 11 residues. Germline V gene sequence: CDR1 MDHEN, CDR2 SYDVKM.

The chain joins TRBV4-1 to TRBJ1-1; D gene unclear. There are 11 residues in the CDR3. Germline CDR1 reads MGHRA; CDR2 reads YSYEKL. V was clipped by 2 bases and J by 8 bases, with 6 bases between them. The CDR3 is CASSQSREAFF. The CDR3 coding sequence is TGCGCCAGCAGCCAATCCAGAGAAGCTTTCTTT.

The V call is TRBV18, the J call TRBJ2-1, with 7 nucleotides matching TRBD1. The CDR3 is made up of 13 amino acids. Trimming took 4 bases from V and 4 from J; bases not matched to a gene: 1. CDR1 is KGHSH and CDR2 is LQKENI in the germline V gene. DNA of the CDR3: TGTGCCAGCTCACAGGACAGGTACAATGAGCAGTTCTTC. Translated: CASSQDRYNEQFF.

This clone was seen just once. The rearrangement links TRBV13 to TRBJ2-1; D is unresolved. CDR3 size: 13 residues. Trimming left V 4 bases short and J 5 bases short, with 9 bases between. Per the germline V gene, CDR1 is PRHDT and CDR2 is FYEKMQ (reference sequence). The CDR3 coding sequence is TGTGCCAGCAGCTCTGTTTATCACAATGAGCAGTTCTTC. Its protein is CASSSVYHNEQFF. The variable domain in full, completed from reference TRBV13 and TRBJ2-1, reads AAGVIQSPRHLIKEKRETATLKCYPIPRHDTVYWYQQGPGQDPQFLISFYEKMQSDKGSIPDRFSAQQFSDYHSELNMSSLELGDSALYFCASSSVYHNEQFFGPGTRLTVL.

The gene calls are TRBV2 and TRBJ2-5; D unresolved. CDR1 is SNHLY and CDR2 is FYNNEI in the germline V gene. The CDR3 is 11 amino acids. Trimming removed 4 bases from V and 5 bases from J, with 5 bases in between. The CDR3 DNA reads TGTGCCAGCAGTGTACGGGAGACCCAGTACTTC. This translates into CASSVRETQYF.

This chain joins TRBV2 and TRBJ2-7; D uncertain. V was pared by 2 bases and J by 0 bases, with 23 bases between. The CDR3 is 19 amino acids. Per germline, CDR1 SNHLY and CDR2 FYNNEI. The CDR3 DNA follows: TGTGCCAGCAGTGAAAGAAGGGCCTTATCTTCCAGGAGCTCCTACGAGCAGTACTTC. Protein sequence: CASSERRALSSRSSYEQYF.

V and J are TRBV27 and TRBJ1-1, with 7 bases aligning to TRBD1. The V segment lost 9 bases and the J segment 5 bases; nucleotides outside the gene matches: 6. Germline V gene data show CDR1 as MNHEY and CDR2 as SMNVEV (reference sequence). The CDR3 spans 12 residues. The CDR3 sequence: CASRQGWTEAFF. CDR3 nucleotide sequence: TGTGCCAGTAGACAGGGTTGGACTGAAGCTTTCTTT.

The V gene is TRBV11-2, the J gene TRBJ2-7, with D perhaps matching TRBD1 or TRBD2 (5 bases each). The CDR3 extends over 15 amino acids. Trimming cost V 0 bases and J 3 bases, with 12 bases left between them. Germline assignment: CDR1 SGHAT and CDR2 FQNNGV. CDR3 loop: CASSLDTGRLYEQYF. The CDR3 coding sequence is TGTGCCAGCAGCTTAGATACGGGACGGCTCTACGAGCAGTACTTC.

The rearrangement links TRBV29-1 to TRBJ2-1; 9 bases are a match to TRBD2. Unmatched junction bases numbered 11, after V lost 7 bases and J lost 7 bases. The CDR3 is 14 amino acids. Per the germline V gene, CDR1 is SQVTM and CDR2 is ANQGSEA. Written as DNA, the CDR3 is TGCAGCGCTGGGGTATCCCTAGCGGGAAATGAGCAGTTCTTC. As protein: CSAGVSLAGNEQFF.

This clone is a singleton in its sample. This chain connects TRBV27 to TRBJ2-2; 7 bases are shared with TRBD1. Trimming removed 5 bases from V and 1 base from J; junction bases left unmatched: 7. The CDR3 has 16 amino acids. Germline lookup yields CDR1 MNHEY and CDR2 SMNVEV (reference sequence). CDR3 in amino acids: CASSIRQGWNTGELFF. CDR3 bases: TGTGCCAGCAGTATAAGACAGGGTTGGAACACCGGGGAGCTGTTTTTT.

V and J are TRBV6-6 and TRBJ2-1; TRBD2 might be the D (6 bases). In germline, CDR1 is MNHNY, CDR2 SVGAGI (reference sequence). The CDR3 loop spans 13 amino acids. Trimming took off 7 bases at V and 2 bases at J, with 9 bases between the two ends. Here the CDR3 DNA reads TGTGCCAGCAACGCGGGGCCCTACAATGAGCAGTTCTTC. Protein product: CASNAGPYNEQFF.

Only one count was recorded for this clone. This chain uses TRBV3-1 (or the pseudogene TRBV3-2) with TRBJ2-5, with D maybe TRBD1 (8 bases). Trimming pared 6 bases from V and 5 bases from J, leaving 22 bases between. This CDR3 comprises 16 residues. The germline gives CDR1 LGHDT, CDR2 YNNKEL (reference sequence). The CDR3 region has the DNA TGTGCCAGCAGTCCTACAGGGGGTAGCGGGCGGGAGACCCAGTACTTC. Translation: CASSPTGGSGRETQYF.

This chain joins TRBV19 and TRBJ2-7; TRBD2 matches at 8 bases. This CDR3 spans 17 amino acids. Germline lookup yields CDR1 LNHDA and CDR2 SQIVND (reference sequence). The V gene end was trimmed by 1 base and the J gene end by 4 bases; junction bases not matched to a gene: 12. The CDR3 sequence: CASSIGGREAWLYEQYF. The CDR3 nucleotides are TGTGCCAGTAGTATAGGGGGGCGGGAGGCATGGCTGTACGAGCAGTACTTC. The full variable domain, its missing parts supplied by reference TRBV19 and TRBJ2-7, is DGGITQSPKYLFRKEGQNVTLSCEQNLNHDAMYWYRQDPGQGLRLIYYSQIVNDFQKGDIAEGYSVSREKKESFPLTVTSAQKNPTAFYLCASSIGGREAWLYEQYFGPGTRLTVT.

V and J are TRBV12-3 or TRBV12-4 and TRBJ2-1; D uncertain. Trimming cost V 6 bases and J 10 bases, with 16 bases left between them. CDR3 length: 13 residues. Here the CDR3 reads CASSTRMQGEQFF. CDR3 in DNA: TGTGCCAGCAGCACTCGGATGCAAGGGGAGCAGTTCTTC.

The chain carries TRBV2 and TRBJ1-2, with 11 positions matching TRBD1. V was pared by 4 bases and J by 7 bases, with 11 bases of the junction left unmatched. CDR1 SNHLY and CDR2 FYNNEI come from the germline V gene. The CDR3 consists of 16 residues. The CDR3 nucleotides read TGTGCCAGCAGTGGCCCCGGGACAGGGGGTCGTTTTGGCTACACCTTC. This codes for CASSGPGTGGRFGYTF.

The chain joins TRBV7-3 to TRBJ2-3, with 10 bases matching TRBD2. Germline CDR1 is SGHTA and CDR2 is FQGTGA. The CDR3 runs to 16 residues. Trimming took 4 bases from V and 0 from J; bases not matched to a gene: 4. This CDR3 reads CASSSGLADSTDTQYF. The DNA of the CDR3 is TGTGCCAGCAGCTCCGGACTAGCGGATAGCACAGATACGCAGTATTTT.

The rearrangement uses TRBV30 and TRBJ1-1, with TRBD1 identical over 9 bases. With 2 bases clipped from V and 5 bases from J, the junction kept 12 bases outside the gene matches. In germline, CDR1 is GTSNPN, CDR2 SVGIG (reference sequence). The CDR3 loop spans 16 amino acids. The CDR3 is CAWSNPGQGVGTEAFF. As DNA, the CDR3 is TGTGCCTGGAGTAATCCGGGACAGGGAGTAGGAACTGAAGCTTTCTTT.

The chain carries TRBV27 and TRBJ2-7; 9 bases are a match to TRBD2. CDR1 and CDR2 from the germline V gene are MNHEY and SMNVEV (reference sequence). The CDR3 contains 16 residues. Losses at the gene ends were 2 bases for V and 2 bases for J; bases not matched to a gene: 7. In nucleotides, the CDR3 is TGTGCCAGCAGTTTAGTTCTGGCGGGGGGGACCTACGAGCAGTACTTC. Translation gives CASSLVLAGGTYEQYF.

The V and J genes are TRBV7-9 and TRBJ1-5; D is perhaps TRBD1 (5 bases). V lost 6 bases, J lost 4 bases, and 19 bases lay in between. Germline V gene lookup returns CDR1 SEHNR and CDR2 FQNEAQ (reference sequence). The length of the CDR3 is 16 residues. This CDR3 reads CASSSTAGTQNQPQHF. The CDR3 bases are TGTGCCAGCAGTTCTACAGCCGGGACCCAAAATCAGCCCCAGCATTTT.

The rearrangement uses TRBV27 and TRBJ2-7; D remains unclear. V lost 6 bases and J 1 base, leaving 10 bases between the germline ends. This CDR3 comprises 13 residues. CDR1 and CDR2 (germline): MNHEY, SMNVEV (reference sequence). The DNA for the CDR3 is TGTGCCAGCAGATCCGGGTCTTCCTACGAGCAGTACTTC. This sequence encodes CASRSGSSYEQYF.